The clone carrying this T cell receptor beta chain occurred a few times. These data come from a study of T cells of healthy individuals. Using its own MiXCR run on the 5' RACE reads, TCRdb lists one record per CDR3 protein. Of nearly 100,000 distinct CDR3 sequences listed, 17% are singletons. The sequence was obtained from a human donor in good health.

The CDR3 nucleotides read TGTGCCAGCAGCTCCGACATCTCCAGCTCCTACAATGAGCAGTTCTTC. Encoded protein: CASSSDISSSYNEQFF. The chain employs TRBV7-9 and TRBJ2-1; D uncertain. The CDR3 totals 16 residues. The V gene lost 4 bases and the J gene lost 0 bases, with 13 bases spanning the gap. Germline V CDR1 and CDR2: SEHNR, FQNEAQ (reference sequence).